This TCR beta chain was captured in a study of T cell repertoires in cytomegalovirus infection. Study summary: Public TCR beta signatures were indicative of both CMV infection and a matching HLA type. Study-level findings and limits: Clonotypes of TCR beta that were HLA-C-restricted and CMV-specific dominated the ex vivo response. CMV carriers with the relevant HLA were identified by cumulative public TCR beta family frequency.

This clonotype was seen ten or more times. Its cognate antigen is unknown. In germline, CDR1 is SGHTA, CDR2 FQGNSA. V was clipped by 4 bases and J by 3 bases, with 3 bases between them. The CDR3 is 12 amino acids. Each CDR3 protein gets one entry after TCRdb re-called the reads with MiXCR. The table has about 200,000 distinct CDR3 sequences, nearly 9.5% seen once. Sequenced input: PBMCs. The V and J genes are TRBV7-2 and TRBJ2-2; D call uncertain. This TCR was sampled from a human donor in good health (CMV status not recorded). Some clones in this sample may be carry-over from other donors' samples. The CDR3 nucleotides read TGTGCCAGCAGCTCGTACACCGGGGAGCTGTTTTTT. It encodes CASSSYTGELFF.